The 32 T cell receptor beta chains presented below share a single source sample, sequenced in a study of early T cells in non-severe SARS-CoV-2 infection. One entry per CDR3 protein, called by TCRdb with MiXCR from the 5' RACE reads. The sample shows approximately 21,000 distinct CDR3 sequences, about 5.3% of them seen only once. Sequenced input: whole blood. These receptors were collected from an adult who was a healthcare worker with PCR-confirmed SARS-CoV-2 infection or an uninfected control (not recorded which).

The chain uses TRBV6-2 or TRBV6-3 and TRBJ2-1; 12 bases fit TRBD1. The CDR3 covers 14 residues. CDR1 MNHEY and CDR2 SVGEGT come from the germline V gene. After removal of 7 bases from V and 7 bases from J, the junction contained 5 bases not matched to a gene. The CDR3, as DNA: TGTGCCAGCAACCGGGACAGGGGGCGGAATGAGCAGTTCTTC. This sequence encodes CASNRDRGRNEQFF.

The sample holds a few counts of this clonotype. This chain links TRBV19 with TRBJ1-2; 9 positions match TRBD1. After removal of 5 bases from V and 4 bases from J, the junction contained 8 bases not matched to a gene. The CDR3 covers 15 residues. Germline V lookup: CDR1 LNHDA, CDR2 SQIVND (reference sequence). The CDR3 spells CASSPRDRVAYGYTF. The CDR3 DNA follows: TGTGCCAGTAGTCCCCGGGACAGGGTGGCCTATGGCTACACCTTC.

This clonotype was counted many times. The rearrangement links TRBV5-5 to TRBJ2-5; the D is unclear. Trimming removed 2 bases from V and 7 bases from J, with 6 bases in between. The length of the CDR3 is 11 residues. Per germline, CDR1 SGHKS and CDR2 YYEKEE (reference sequence). CDR3 nucleotides: TGTGCCAGCAGCTTCGGCGCGACCCAGTACTTC. Translating gives CASSFGATQYF.

This clonotype was counted ten times or more. The J gene is TRBJ2-3, the V gene TRBV15, with TRBD1 as a possible D gene (7 bases). The V end was cut by 5 bases, the J end by 5 bases, with 14 bases between. Looked up from germline, CDR1 is LNHNV and CDR2 is YYDKDF (reference sequence). The CDR3 contains 14 residues. CDR3 amino acids: CATSQTGRIDTQYF. The CDR3 coding sequence is TGTGCCACCAGCCAGACAGGGAGGATAGATACGCAGTATTTT.

This clonotype was counted only a few times. The genes are TRBV5-1 and TRBJ1-6; D is unresolved. Germline V lookup: CDR1 SGHRS, CDR2 YFSETQ. Trimming removed 0 bases at V and 0 bases at J, with 10 bases between. The CDR3 contains 17 residues. This CDR3 reads CASSLDGTSSYNSPLHF. For the CDR3, the DNA is TGCGCCAGCAGCTTGGATGGCACGAGCTCCTATAATTCACCCCTCCACTTT.

This clonotype was seen at least ten times. The rearrangement links TRBV29-1 to TRBJ1-1, with D possibly being TRBD1 (6 bases). There are 15 residues in the CDR3. CDR1 and CDR2 from the germline V gene are SQVTM and ANQGSEA. V was shortened by 7 bases and J by 5 bases, with 23 bases between the two germline ends. The chain's CDR3 is CSATTGLTGSTEAFF. CDR3 sequence (DNA): TGCAGCGCTACGACAGGATTGACTGGGAGTACTGAAGCTTTCTTT.

This clonotype was found many times. V is TRBV20-1 and J is TRBJ1-2; TRBD1 is a possible D gene (5 bases). In germline, CDR1 is DFQATT, CDR2 SNEGSKA (reference sequence). The V gene lost 6 bases and the J gene lost 2 bases, with 19 bases spanning the gap. The CDR3 runs to 15 residues. CDR3 sequence (DNA): TGCAGTGCCCCAAAGGCCGGGACCTCGAACTATGGCTACACCTTC. The encoded protein is CSAPKAGTSNYGYTF.

This clonotype was observed many times. V is TRBV20-1 and J is TRBJ2-5; no definite D call. This CDR3 spans 15 amino acids. V lost 5 bases, J lost 5 bases, and 21 bases lay in between. CDR1 is DFQATT, CDR2 SNEGSKA, per germline (reference sequence). CDR3 sequence reads: CSAPYQIFYGETQYF. For the CDR3, the DNA is TGCAGTGCTCCCTACCAGATATTCTATGGGGAGACCCAGTACTTC.

This clonotype was seen repeatedly, ten times or more. The J gene is TRBJ2-3, the V gene TRBV6-2 or TRBV6-3; 7 positions agree with TRBD2. The CDR3 is 14 amino acids. In germline, CDR1 is MNHEY, CDR2 SVGEGT. Trimming at V came to 8 bases and at J to 5 bases, leaving 10 bases not matched to a gene. The CDR3 loop is CASLGGSSGDTQYF. The CDR3 region has the DNA TGTGCCAGCCTTGGCGGGAGTTCGGGAGATACGCAGTATTTT.

There are many counts of this clonotype. J is TRBJ2-7 and V is TRBV18; 8 nucleotides match TRBD2. The CDR3 covers 15 residues. Per germline, CDR1 KGHSH and CDR2 LQKENI. Losses at the gene ends were 3 bases for V and 6 bases for J; bases not matched to a gene: 10. CDR3 coding DNA: TGTGCCAGCTCACCCATGGGAGCGGGAGACCCCGAGCAGTACGTC. Its translation: CASSPMGAGDPEQYV.

In its sample, this clonotype was seen many times. A read error is possible here, since a much larger clone lies one base away. The gene calls are TRBV5-1 and TRBJ2-3; D may be TRBD1 (6 bases). In germline, CDR1 is SGHRS, CDR2 YFSETQ. This CDR3 comprises 15 residues. Written as DNA, the CDR3 is TGCGCCGGCAGCCTCAGGACAGTAGACACAGATACGCAGTATTTT. Its protein is CAGSLRTVDTDTQYF.

With respect to this clonotype: This sequence may be a read error, since a much larger clone differs from it by one base. This chain uses TRBV7-2 with TRBJ1-4; D not certain. CDR3 length: 15 amino acids. Per the germline V gene, CDR1 is SGHTA and CDR2 is FQGNSA. Trimming removed 4 bases at V and 0 bases at J, with 9 bases between. The CDR3 DNA reads TGTGCCAGCAGCTCCCGGTGTTCAACTAATGAAAAACTGTTTTTT. Translating gives CASSSRCSTNEKLFF.

This clonotype has a handful of counts. The gene calls are TRBV27 and TRBJ1-3, with D unclear. V dropped 4 bases and J dropped 4 bases, with 14 bases sitting between them. The CDR3 has 15 residues. Germline V lookup: CDR1 MNHEY, CDR2 SMNVEV (reference sequence). This CDR3 reads CASSSRLGQGNTIYF. The DNA of the CDR3 is TGTGCCAGCAGTTCCCGCCTGGGTCAGGGAAACACCATATATTTT.

The sample holds many counts of this clonotype. The rearrangement links TRBV29-1 to TRBJ2-1, with D maybe TRBD2 (6 bases). V gave up 0 bases and J gave up 6 bases, with 24 bases separating them. CDR3 length: 18 amino acids. Germline V CDR1 and CDR2: SQVTM, ANQGSEA. The CDR3 nucleotides are TGCAGCGTTGAAGATAAAGGGCAAATGCGGGGAGGTGGCAATGAGCAGTTCTTC. Protein sequence: CSVEDKGQMRGGGNEQFF.

This clonotype was observed many times. The V gene is TRBV12-3 or TRBV12-4, the J gene TRBJ2-3; TRBD1 agrees at 8 bases. This CDR3 has 13 amino acids. After removal of 4 bases from V and 6 bases from J, the junction contained 3 bases not matched to a gene. The CDR3 sequence is CASSSDRDDTQYF. CDR3 nucleotide sequence: TGTGCCAGCAGTTCGGACAGGGACGATACGCAGTATTTT.

This clonotype was counted many times. The CDR3: CASSPGADTQYF. DNA of the CDR3: TGTGCCAGCTCCCCAGGTGCAGATACGCAGTATTTT. The V and J genes are TRBV18 and TRBJ2-3, with D uncertain. V was shortened by 6 bases and J by 4 bases, with 8 bases between the two germline ends. CDR3 size: 12 residues. CDR1 and CDR2 (germline): KGHSH, LQKENI.

This clonotype was counted many times. The gene calls are TRBV20-1 and TRBJ1-6; 8 bases line up with TRBD1. Germline assignment: CDR1 DFQATT and CDR2 SNEGSKA (reference sequence). The CDR3 loop spans 15 amino acids. V lost 3 bases, J lost 6 bases, and 7 bases stayed unmatched. The CDR3 DNA reads as TGCAGTGCTAGCAACAGGGGGTTGGGTAATTCACCCCTCCACTTT. It codes for CSASNRGLGNSPLHF.

This clonotype was picked up many times. V and J are TRBV24-1 and TRBJ2-1; TRBD2 matches 7 bases. Germline V gives CDR1 KGHDR, CDR2 SFDVKD. Trimming removed 4 bases from V and 0 bases from J; junction bases left unmatched: 8. The CDR3 covers 17 residues. The CDR3 reads CATSDISSGSSYNEQFF. CDR3 in DNA: TGTGCCACCAGTGACATATCTAGCGGTAGCTCCTACAATGAGCAGTTCTTC.

This clonotype was counted many times. The rearrangement uses TRBV6-5 and TRBJ1-2, with a tentative D call TRBD1 (6 bases). The CDR3 is made up of 13 amino acids. The V end lost 6 bases, the J end lost 2 bases, and 10 bases lay between the germline ends. Germline V gene lookup returns CDR1 MNHEY and CDR2 SVGAGI. CDR3 sequence reads: CASRRTENYGYTF. The CDR3 coding sequence is TGTGCCAGCAGGAGGACAGAGAACTATGGCTACACCTTC.

This clonotype was seen repeatedly, ten times or more. This chain joins TRBV7-8 and TRBJ1-5, with a weak D call TRBD1 (5 bases). This CDR3 has 18 amino acids. V was pared by 4 bases and J by 0 bases, with 19 bases between. Germline-derived CDR1 and CDR2 are SGHVS and FQNEAQ. CDR3 DNA: TGTGCCAGCAGCTCCTCCCGGGGACCGGGTTATAGCAATCAGCCCCAGCATTTT. This translates into CASSSSRGPGYSNQPQHF.

This clonotype has a handful of counts. The rearrangement joins TRBV29-1 to TRBJ2-1; D is possibly TRBD1 (6 bases). The CDR3 covers 13 residues. The germline V and J ends were trimmed by 7 bases and 3 bases, with 13 bases remaining between them. From germline, CDR1 is SQVTM and CDR2 ANQGSEA. CDR3 coding DNA: TGCAGCGCCTTACAGGGTCTCTACAATGAGCAGTTCTTC. Its translation: CSALQGLYNEQFF.

This clonotype occurred many times. This rearrangement joins TRBV6-6 to TRBJ1-5; tentative D call: TRBD1 (6 bases). Trimming removed 9 bases from V and 7 bases from J, with 13 bases in between. This CDR3 region has 12 residues. Germline V gene data show CDR1 as MNHNY and CDR2 as SVGAGI (reference sequence). CDR3 loop: CASRRGNQPQHF. DNA of the CDR3: TGTGCCAGTAGAAGGGGGAACCAGCCCCAGCATTTT.

This clonotype was observed at least ten times. This chain connects TRBV27 to TRBJ1-5, with a weak D call TRBD1 (5 bases). Germline lookup yields CDR1 MNHEY and CDR2 SMNVEV (reference sequence). Trimming took off 0 bases at V and 5 bases at J, with 17 bases between the two ends. The CDR3 loop spans 17 amino acids. CDR3 bases: TGTGCCAGCAGTTTATCCCCCCCAGGGCAGGGCGATCAGCCCCAGCATTTT. The encoded protein is CASSLSPPGQGDQPQHF.

This clonotype was recorded a few times. The chain links TRBV7-8 to TRBJ2-1; the match to TRBD1 covers 10 bases. The germline CDR1 and CDR2 sequences are SGHVS and FQNEAQ. The CDR3 covers 12 residues. V lost 8 bases to trimming and J lost 6 bases; unmatched junction nucleotides: 1. The CDR3 is CASRTGGNEQFF. The CDR3 DNA is TGTGCCAGCCGGACAGGGGGCAATGAGCAGTTCTTC.

This clonotype was observed at least ten times. The J gene is TRBJ2-2, the V gene TRBV7-8, with 14 positions matching TRBD2. With V trimmed by 2 bases and J by 3 bases, 17 bases remained unmatched. Germline assignment: CDR1 SGHVS and CDR2 FQNEAQ. The CDR3 runs 22 residues. Here the CDR3 reads CASSLFVLPGLAGEGDTGELFF. CDR3 nucleotides: TGTGCCAGCAGCTTATTTGTCCTACCGGGACTAGCGGGAGAGGGGGACACCGGGGAGCTGTTTTTT.

At least ten counts were recorded for this clonotype. The V gene is TRBV7-2, the J gene TRBJ2-1; 8 bases align to TRBD2. Germline values: CDR1 SGHTA, CDR2 FQGNSA. The junction had 9 bases not matched to a gene; V was cut back by 1 base and J by 7 bases. The CDR3 sequence is 16 residues long. The CDR3 spells CASSLVMTSVRNEQFF. The DNA of the CDR3 is TGTGCCAGCAGCTTAGTTATGACTAGCGTAAGAAATGAGCAGTTCTTC.

This clonotype has a count of ten or more. The chain carries TRBV4-1 and TRBJ2-5, with 13 bases matching TRBD2. With 3 bases clipped from V and 4 bases from J, the junction kept 5 bases outside the gene matches. Per germline, CDR1 MGHRA and CDR2 YSYEKL. The CDR3 has 16 residues. The CDR3 DNA reads TGCGCCAGCAGCCAGGTTGGACTAGCGGGAGCAGAGACCCAGTACTTC. Residues: CASSQVGLAGAETQYF.

This clonotype was seen only a few times. The J gene is TRBJ1-4, the V gene TRBV5-5; 12 bases are shared with TRBD1. V shed 4 bases, J shed 6 bases, and the junction held 7 bases outside the gene matches. This CDR3 region has 16 residues. Germline-derived CDR1 and CDR2 are SGHKS and YYEKEE (reference sequence). CDR3 amino acids: CASSRIGTGGDEKLFF. As DNA, the CDR3 is TGTGCCAGCAGCCGAATTGGGACAGGGGGCGATGAAAAACTGTTTTTT. The full variable domain, completed using reference TRBV5-5 and TRBJ1-4, is DAGVTQSPTHLIKTRGQQVTLRCSPISGHKSVSWYQQVLGQGPQFIFQYYEKEERGRGNFPDRFSARQFPNYSSELNVNALLLGDSALYLCASSRIGTGGDEKLFFGSGTQLSVL.

This clonotype has at least ten counts. This chain connects TRBV28 to TRBJ2-1; D is uncertain. Germline V gives CDR1 MDHEN, CDR2 SYDVKM. Trimming pared 3 bases from V and 2 bases from J, leaving 8 bases between. CDR3 length equals 14 residues. CDR3: CASSLVYPYNEQFF. CDR3 sequence (DNA): TGTGCCAGCAGTTTGGTTTATCCCTACAATGAGCAGTTCTTC.

This clonotype was counted between two and nine times. The chain employs TRBV7-9 and TRBJ1-2; D is unresolved. Germline V gene data show CDR1 as SEHNR and CDR2 as FQNEAQ (reference sequence). Deletions cut 1 base from V and 5 bases from J, with 11 bases between. The CDR3 has 14 amino acids. CDR3 residues: CASSLGVFEYGYTF. CDR3 nucleotides: TGTGCCAGCAGCTTAGGGGTGTTCGAATATGGCTACACCTTC.

The chain carries TRBV7-9 and TRBJ1-5; D is ambiguous. This CDR3 contains 15 residues. With 4 bases removed from V and 2 bases from J, the gap between germline ends came to 12 bases. CDR1 SEHNR and CDR2 FQNEAQ come from the germline V gene (reference sequence). CDR3 amino acids: CASSSYTNGNQPQHF. Written as DNA, the CDR3 is TGTGCCAGCAGCTCATACACTAATGGCAATCAGCCCCAGCATTTT.

Ten or more counts support this clonotype. V and J are TRBV7-9 and TRBJ1-2, with D hard to call. Per the germline V gene, CDR1 is SEHNR and CDR2 is FQNEAQ (reference sequence). V gave up 1 base and J gave up 2 bases, with 11 bases separating them. The CDR3 totals 15 residues. The CDR3 is CASSLGAASNYGYTF. In DNA form, the CDR3 reads TGTGCCAGCAGCTTAGGGGCAGCCTCGAACTATGGCTACACCTTC.